One T cell receptor beta chain is described in this entry. The data were taken from a study of cytomegalovirus exposure and HLA in healthy donors. The CDR3 is 16 residues long. Germline V gene data show CDR1 as MNHNY and CDR2 as SVGAGI (reference sequence). The V segment lost 0 bases and the J segment 3 bases; nucleotides outside the gene matches: 7. A roughly 120-subject validation cohort, separate from the approximately 670-subject first cohort, supplied the donors. Some clones are missing from TCRdb's copy, which holds only in-frame ones; the method was immunoSEQ multiplex PCR. The repertoire holds some 48,000 clones, nearly 95% seen once, with 7.8% in the top ten.

Sequencing was done on a sample of PBMCs. The clonotype originates from a woman between 18 and 29 years old in good health and CMV-seropositive. The chain recombines TRBV6-6 with TRBJ2-7, with 8 bases matching TRBD2. This CDR3 reads CASSYSLAASGYEQYF. CDR3 nucleotides: TGTGCCAGCAGTTACTCACTAGCGGCCTCGGGCTACGAGCAGTACTTC.